This T cell receptor beta chain was captured in a study of human T cells and chemical hapten exposure. For the study at large: Minor pooled library volume differences mainly drove per-sample TCR yield variation. Overall study results and limits: Sensitizing to DPC left TCRs with a frequency above 1 in 1000 unaltered.

Trimming removed 4 bases from V and 9 bases from J, with 13 bases in between. This CDR3 region has 13 residues. Germline V gene lookup returns CDR1 MNHNS and CDR2 SASEGT. Total RNA was isolated from whole blood that had not been fractionated. Remarks on this clonotype: Its antigen is unidentified.

The library put unique molecular identifiers onto individual cDNA molecules. In the study's own analysis: A typical sample had some 96,000 TCRs, with about 23,224 to 750,000 overall. TCRdb ran MiXCR on the reads and lists one entry per CDR3 protein. For this entry, the V and J calls and clone size follow TCRdb and not the study's own pipeline. The table records some 880 distinct CDR3 sequences, roughly 77% of them present only once. The receptor comes from a human donor with alopecia, or a healthy volunteer (not recorded which). Some clones in this sample may be carry-over from other donors' samples. This table probably holds off-target reads from a library built for another chain. This chain connects TRBV6-1 to TRBJ2-1; weak D call: TRBD1 (5 bases). Material: whole blood. This CDR3 reads CASSGVRGREQFF. The DNA of the CDR3 is TGTGCCAGCAGTGGTGTTAGGGGCCGTGAGCAGTTCTTC.